The 20 T cell receptor beta chains below all came from one sample that was sequenced in a study of blood T cell repertoires in COVID-19. Clones were sequenced by immunoSEQ multiplex PCR, and TCRdb holds only the in-frame ones, with some missing. The sample carries some 150,000 clones, approximately 92% recorded once. Sequenced: peripheral blood. The receptors were sampled from a woman aged 55-70 years with active COVID-19.

This clone was observed a single time. V gene TRBV2 combines with J gene TRBJ2-5, with 8 bases lining up with TRBD2. Losses at the gene ends were 5 bases for V and 5 bases for J; bases not matched to a gene: 1. The germline CDR1 and CDR2 sequences are SNHLY and FYNNEI. This CDR3 is 12 amino acids long. CDR3 in DNA: TGTGCCAGCAGTAGCGGGAGTGAGACCCAGTACTTC. Its protein is CASSSGSETQYF.

This chain links TRBV9 with TRBJ2-2, with D unclear. The CDR3 runs 16 residues. The V gene lost 5 bases and the J gene lost 0 bases, with 14 bases spanning the gap. CDR1 SGDLS and CDR2 YYNGEE come from the germline V gene. This chain's CDR3 is CASSDHRSTNTGELFF. CDR3 sequence (DNA): TGTGCCAGCAGTGATCACCGCTCTACGAACACCGGGGAGCTGTTTTTT.

The chain has TRBV30 and TRBJ1-2; D ambiguous. The germline V gene encodes CDR1 GTSNPN and CDR2 SVGIG (reference sequence). Between the trimmed V and J ends, which lost 4 bases and 2 bases, there was a span of 11 bases. The CDR3 length is 13 residues. The CDR3 sequence: CAWNSLRNYGYTF. As DNA, the CDR3 is TGTGCCTGGAATTCCCTCAGGAACTATGGCTACACCTTC.

This rearrangement joins TRBV18 to TRBJ2-1, with 11 positions matching TRBD2. The germline V gene encodes CDR1 KGHSH and CDR2 LQKENI. This CDR3 spans 17 amino acids. The J segment lost 7 bases and the V segment lost 3 bases, leaving 11 bases of the junction unmatched. CDR3 sequence: CASSPFLLAGDRNEQFF. For the CDR3, the DNA is TGTGCCAGCTCACCTTTTTTACTAGCGGGAGATCGGAATGAGCAGTTCTTC.

This chain connects TRBV6-5 to TRBJ2-6; D gene ambiguous. The CDR3 runs to 13 residues. CDR1 and CDR2 (germline): MNHEY, SVGAGI. V gave up 4 bases and J gave up 2 bases, with 3 bases separating them. The CDR3 protein is CASSSAGANVLTF. The CDR3 DNA reads TGTGCCAGCAGTTCAGCTGGGGCCAACGTCCTGACTTTC.

The genes are TRBV7-6 and TRBJ2-7, with TRBD1 matching over 9 bases. Germline lookup yields CDR1 SGHVS and CDR2 FNYEAQ. This CDR3 is 18 amino acids long. V shed 11 bases, J shed 1 base, and the junction held 21 bases outside the gene matches. CDR3 loop: CACSILGGLQGASYEQYF. Written as DNA, the CDR3 is TGTGCCTGTTCCATTCTGGGGGGGCTACAGGGGGCATCCTACGAGCAGTACTTC.

This chain joins TRBV7-2 and TRBJ1-4; D is undetermined. Germline assignment: CDR1 SGHTA and CDR2 FQGNSA. CDR3 length equals 16 residues. V lost 4 bases to trimming and J lost 0 bases, with 12 bases between them. CDR3: CASSSRRSTTNEKLFF. The CDR3 DNA reads as TGTGCCAGCAGCTCCCGAAGGAGTACAACTAATGAAAAACTGTTTTTT.

This rearrangement joins TRBV9 to TRBJ2-1; 8 bases agree with TRBD2. The CDR3 has 15 amino acids. V lost 0 bases and J lost 6; bases outside the gene matches: 5. CDR1 and CDR2 from the germline V gene are SGDLS and YYNGEE. The CDR3 sequence: CASSVVAGGGNEQFF. CDR3 bases: TGTGCCAGCAGCGTAGTGGCGGGAGGAGGCAATGAGCAGTTCTTC.

This clone was observed once. The J gene is TRBJ1-5, the V gene TRBV4-1; the D gene is possibly TRBD1 (6 bases). The CDR3 totals 14 residues. CDR1 and CDR2 (germline): MGHRA, YSYEKL. Deletions cut 0 bases from V and 7 bases from J, with 10 bases between. The CDR3 coding sequence is TGCGCCAGCAGCCAAGATCAGGGGCGGCAGCCCCAGCATTTT. Its protein is CASSQDQGRQPQHF.

The chain recombines TRBV19 with TRBJ2-7; the D gene is possibly TRBD2 (5 bases). Germline V CDR1 and CDR2: LNHDA, SQIVND (reference sequence). The CDR3 contains 15 residues. The ends were cut back, 0 bases at V and 2 bases at J, with 11 bases in the middle. The CDR3 is CASSIEERPTYEQYF. CDR3 bases: TGTGCCAGTAGTATAGAAGAGCGGCCAACCTACGAGCAGTACTTC. Together with reference TRBV19 and TRBJ2-7, the CDR3 gives the full variable domain: DGGITQSPKYLFRKEGQNVTLSCEQNLNHDAMYWYRQDPGQGLRLIYYSQIVNDFQKGDIAEGYSVSREKKESFPLTVTSAQKNPTAFYLCASSIEERPTYEQYFGPGTRLTVT.

This rearrangement joins TRBV24-1 to TRBJ2-5, with 7 bases matching TRBD2. CDR3 size: 19 residues. V lost 10 bases, J lost 4 bases, and 26 bases stayed unmatched. CDR1 and CDR2 from the germline V gene are KGHDR and SFDVKD. The CDR3 sequence is CATSSRGAEWEGLTETQYF. The CDR3 DNA sequence: TGTGCCACGTCCTCACGGGGCGCCGAATGGGAGGGCTTGACAGAGACCCAGTACTTC.

This clone was detected only once. The chain carries TRBV7-2 and TRBJ1-2; D is unclear. Germline V gene lookup returns CDR1 SGHTA and CDR2 FQGNSA. Trimming took 2 bases from V and 5 from J, leaving 6 bases between them. This CDR3 contains 12 residues. CDR3 coding DNA: TGTGCCAGCAGCTTACTGGCTTATGGCTACACCTTC. Residues: CASSLLAYGYTF.

The chain joins TRBV7-9 to TRBJ2-2; D remains unclear. CDR3 length: 13 amino acids. Germline V gene sequence: CDR1 SEHNR, CDR2 FQNEAQ (reference sequence). Trimming removed 4 bases at V and 1 base at J, with 4 bases between. The CDR3 sequence: CASSSGNTGELFF. The CDR3 DNA reads as TGTGCCAGCAGCTCAGGGAACACCGGGGAGCTGTTTTTT. Full variable domain (remainder filled in from reference TRBV7-9 and TRBJ2-2): DTGVSQNPRHKITKRGQNVTFRCDPISEHNRLYWYRQTLGQGPEFLTYFQNEAQLEKSRLLSDRFSAERPKGSFSTLEIQRTEQGDSAMYLCASSSGNTGELFFGEGSRLTVL.

The chain is built from TRBV19 and TRBJ1-1, with D possibly matching TRBD1 (6 bases). CDR1 is LNHDA and CDR2 is SQIVND in the germline V gene (reference sequence). V lost 6 bases to trimming and J lost 0 bases, with 20 bases between them. This CDR3 contains 17 residues. As DNA, the CDR3 is TGTGCCAGTAGCCAAGCCCGACAGGTTTTTATGAACACTGAAGCTTTCTTT. It is translated as CASSQARQVFMNTEAFF.

This chain uses TRBV4-1 with TRBJ2-7, with 7 bases fitting TRBD2. This CDR3 comprises 16 residues. CDR1 is MGHRA, CDR2 YSYEKL, per germline. With V trimmed by 1 base and J by 0 bases, 6 bases remained unmatched. The CDR3: CASSQGAGESSYEQYF. In nucleotides, the CDR3 is TGCGCCAGCAGCCAAGGTGCGGGAGAAAGCTCCTACGAGCAGTACTTC.

The V call is TRBV28, the J call TRBJ2-3; the D is unclear. The germline V gene encodes CDR1 MDHEN and CDR2 SYDVKM. Trimming took off 5 bases at V and 1 base at J, with 16 bases between the two ends. This CDR3 spans 16 amino acids. The CDR3 DNA reads TGTGCCAGCAGTCCCCGGCAGGTTCACGGCACAGATACGCAGTATTTT. It encodes CASSPRQVHGTDTQYF.

In its sample, this clone was seen once. The gene calls are TRBV3-1 (or the pseudogene TRBV3-2) and TRBJ1-5; D is possibly TRBD1 (5 bases). Per germline, CDR1 LGHDT and CDR2 YNNKEL (reference sequence). The CDR3 runs 12 residues. V was clipped by 6 bases and J by 6 bases, with 9 bases between them. The CDR3 loop reads CASSRDSQPQHF. As DNA, the CDR3 is TGTGCCAGCAGTCGTGACAGTCAGCCCCAGCATTTT.

This clone appeared once. The genes are TRBV9 and TRBJ2-1, with 10 bases identical to TRBD2. The CDR3 length is 16 residues. V gave up 0 bases and J gave up 3 bases; unmatched junction bases: 3. The germline gives CDR1 SGDLS, CDR2 YYNGEE. For the CDR3, the DNA is TGTGCCAGCAGCGTAGTAGCGGGAGGTCACTACAATGAGCAGTTCTTC. Protein: CASSVVAGGHYNEQFF.

CDR3 DNA: TGTGCCAGCATGAGGGCCACAGATACGCAGTATTTT. Its translation is CASMRATDTQYF. The genes are TRBV28 and TRBJ2-3, with a possible D match to TRBD2 (5 bases). The V gene's germline CDR1 is MDHEN and CDR2 SYDVKM. The CDR3 is made up of 12 amino acids. With 7 bases removed from V and 2 bases from J, the gap between germline ends came to 7 bases.

This clone has just a few counts. The V call is TRBV19, the J call TRBJ1-4; 7 nucleotides agree with TRBD1. J lost 5 bases, V lost 4 bases, and 4 bases had no gene match. The CDR3 loop spans 14 amino acids. The germline V gene has CDR1 LNHDA and CDR2 SQIVND (reference sequence). CDR3 amino acids: CASSKQGLNEKLFF. The CDR3 region has the DNA TGTGCCAGTAGTAAACAGGGGCTAAATGAAAAACTGTTTTTT.